This T cell receptor beta chain came from a study of read filtering for tumor transcriptome and immune sequencing. Study results and caveats: In IR-seq, single-read clonotypes were roughly 80% of clonotypes but around 3.2% of reads.

This library used 300 to 450 ng RNA and molecular barcoded adaptors spanning alpha/delta and beta/gamma chains. Using its own MiXCR run on the reads, TCRdb lists one record per CDR3 protein. The sample includes about 130,000 distinct CDR3 sequences, over 10% of them seen just once. In its sample, this clonotype was seen many times. Its antigen is not known. Germline V gene sequence: CDR1 SEHNR, CDR2 FQNEAQ (reference sequence). This CDR3 has 13 residues. Trimming at V came to 4 bases and at J to 8 bases, leaving 5 bases not matched to a gene. The chain employs TRBV7-9 and TRBJ2-1, with TRBD1 matching over 7 bases. Source material: a population of CD138-negative cells sorted from bone marrow. The TCR comes from a donor at least 40 years old with multiple myeloma. The CDR3 nucleotides are TGTGCCAGCAGCTCCGACAGGGTCGATGAGCAGTTCTTC. Protein sequence: CASSSDRVDEQFF.